This record concerns one T cell receptor (beta chain) sequence. Per the authors' pipeline: For nucleated cells, counts were estimated from reference gene primer amplification. Clones were sequenced by immunoSEQ multiplex PCR, and TCRdb holds only the in-frame ones, with some missing. V and J calls and clone size follow that table, whereas D and trimming were derived from the DNA. The sample consists of some 200,000 clones, under 90% of them appearing once. These data originate in a study of blood T cell repertoires in COVID-19. Study in general: COVID-19 samples from acute and convalescent phases originated in the United States, Italy and Spain. The analysed material was cDNA or gDNA that came from T cells, B-cell-depleted T cells, or PBMCs.

V lost 5 bases to trimming and J lost 3 bases; unmatched junction nucleotides: 3. Germline V lookup: CDR1 MDHEN, CDR2 SYDVKM. The CDR3 contains 15 residues. The sequencing input was peripheral blood. This clonotype originated in a man at least 80 years old with acute or convalescent COVID-19. The rearrangement uses TRBV28 and TRBJ2-7; 14 nucleotides align to TRBD2. CDR3 protein: CASSPGTSGSYEQYV. Written as DNA, the CDR3 is TGTGCCAGCAGTCCGGGGACTAGCGGGAGCTACGAGCAGTACGTC.